This T cell receptor beta chain came from a study of blood T cell repertoires in COVID-19. At the level of the study: Whether acute or convalescent, the COVID-19 samples came from the United States, Italy and Spain. In each case, the material was cDNA or gDNA derived from T cells, B-cell-depleted T cells, or PBMCs.

Clones were read by immunoSEQ multiplex PCR, and TCRdb kept only the in-frame ones, dropping some. The sample lists around 230,000 clones; 86% were seen once. Participants spanned ages about 18 to 90 years and resided in 20 to 30 US areas. Participant-given clinical history determined each cohort assignment. V was shortened by 2 bases and J by 6 bases, with 11 bases between the two germline ends. Looked up from germline, CDR1 is MNHEY and CDR2 is SMNVEV (reference sequence). This CDR3 comprises 15 residues. The sample consisted of PBMCs or T cells enriched from blood (not recorded which). The clonotype was recovered from a woman aged 40 to 55 with acute COVID-19. The genes are TRBV27 and TRBJ1-6, with unresolved D. CDR3 amino acids: CASSLAPEGNSPLHF. The DNA for the CDR3 is TGTGCCAGCAGTTTAGCCCCGGAGGGTAATTCACCCCTCCACTTT.